The rows below give T cell receptor beta chains drawn from one sample of a study of blood T cell repertoires in COVID-19. The method was immunoSEQ multiplex PCR; TCRdb's version includes in-frame clones alone and lacks a portion of them. The profile shows roughly 80,000 clones, around four fifths of them singletons. What was sequenced was peripheral blood. The receptors were sampled from a human donor in a cohort sampled during active COVID-19. Each CDR3 is given with its conserved first and last residue. The D gene is left open where the match is weak. Clone size is given for some rows only: seen once, a few or many times, or a class if the clone is expanded.

>TRBJ1-2|.|TRBV2|.
TGTGCCAGCAGATCTTGGGGGCTTAACTATGGCTACACCTTC
CASRSWGLNYGYTF
>TRBJ1-1|.|TRBV6-5|TRBD1
TGTGCCAGCAGTTACAGGGACAGGGGACCGAACACTGAAGCTTTCTTT
CASSYRDRGPNTEAFF
>TRBJ1-3|few|TRBV7-8|TRBD1
TGTGCCAGCAGCTTAGCCCTGGGACAGGGGAGTGGAAACACCATATATTTT
CASSLALGQGSGNTIYF
>TRBJ2-1|.|TRBV18|TRBD1
TGTGCCAGCTCACTGAGACAGGGGACCTACAATGAGCAGTTCTTC
CASSLRQGTYNEQFF
>TRBJ1-3|.|TRBV3-1/TRBV3-2|.
TGTGCCAGCAGGCCTGGAGGAGGGGCCAACACCATATATTTT
CASRPGGGANTIYF
>TRBJ2-7|.|TRBV10-2|.
TGCGCCAGCAGTGAGATCGGGAGCTACGAGCAGTACTTC
CASSEIGSYEQYF
>TRBJ2-1|.|TRBV30|TRBD2
TGTGCCTGGAGCGGGGGGTATTACAATGAGCAGTTCTTC
CAWSGGYYNEQFF
>TRBJ1-2|.|TRBV7-9|TRBD1
TGTGCCAGCAGCGTCGCAGGGGGCGTGGGCTACACCTTC
CASSVAGGVGYTF
>TRBJ1-1|.|TRBV5-1|.
TGCGCCAGCAGCTTGGACAGGTTCACTGAAGCTTTCTTT
CASSLDRFTEAFF
>TRBJ1-3|.|TRBV28|TRBD1
TGTGCCAGCAGTTTATGGGGACAGGGGACCTCTGGAAACACCATATATTTT
CASSLWGQGTSGNTIYF
>TRBJ2-3|once|TRBV2|.
TGTGCCAGCATCCGGACAATCAAGGGCTCTGATACGCAGTATTTT
CASIRTIKGSDTQYF
>TRBJ2-7|.|TRBV4-2|.
TGTGCCAGCAGCCAGCTTGGAGGGACGGACTCCTACGAGCAGTACTTC
CASSQLGGTDSYEQYF
>TRBJ1-1|.|TRBV5-1|.
TGCGCCAGCAGCTTGGGTCTGACAGCCACTGAAGCTTTCTTT
CASSLGLTATEAFF
>TRBJ2-7|few|TRBV3-1/TRBV3-2|.
TGTGCCAGCAGCCGATTCGGAGGATCCAGCGAGCAGTACTTC
CASSRFGGSSEQYF
>TRBJ2-7|.|TRBV7-9|TRBD2
TGTGCCAGCCGGGGAGGGGCCTCCTACGAGCAGTACTTC
CASRGGASYEQYF
>TRBJ1-2|.|TRBV18|.
TGTGCCAGCTCACCAAACAGGGATGGCTACACCTTC
CASSPNRDGYTF
>TRBJ1-2|.|TRBV28|TRBD1
TGTGCCAGCAGTCATCAGGGGGAACTTAACTATGGCTACACCTTC
CASSHQGELNYGYTF
>TRBJ2-7|.|TRBV5-1|.
TGCGCCAGCAGCTTGGGGACACCCACCGACGAGCAGTACTTC
CASSLGTPTDEQYF
>TRBJ2-4|.|TRBV4-1|TRBD1
TGCGCCAGCAGCCGTATGGACAGGGGGAACATTCAGTACTTC
CASSRMDRGNIQYF
>TRBJ2-7|few|TRBV27|TRBD1
TGTGCCAGCAACCCCACTTCGACAGGGACAGGTGGACAGTACTTC
CASNPTSTGTGGQYF
>TRBJ1-1|few|TRBV5-1|TRBD1
TGCGCCAGCAGCTTGGTAGGACAGGGGGCTCAAGCTTTCTTT
CASSLVGQGAQAFF
>TRBJ1-5|.|TRBV5-3|.
TGTGCCAGAAGCTTTGTCGGAGGTAGCAATCAGCCCCAGCATTTT
CARSFVGGSNQPQHF
>TRBJ2-7|.|TRBV5-6|TRBD1
TGTGCCAGCAGCCGGTGGGACAGATCCCAGCAGTACTTC
CASSRWDRSQQYF
>TRBJ2-7|.|TRBV4-1|.
TGCGCCAGCAGCCTCTGGGACACCAGGAACGAGCAGTACTTC
CASSLWDTRNEQYF
>TRBJ2-4|.|TRBV7-3|TRBD1
TGTGCCAGCAGCTCTGGACAGGGGGAAAACATTCAGTACTTC
CASSSGQGENIQYF
>TRBJ2-1|.|TRBV7-3|.
TGTGCCAGCAGCCCTACAGGGACACCTTACAATGAGCAGTTCTTC
CASSPTGTPYNEQFF
>TRBJ1-2|.|TRBV5-5|TRBD1
TGTGCCAGCAGCTTTTTACAGGGGATCTATGGCTACACCTTC
CASSFLQGIYGYTF
>TRBJ1-1|.|TRBV6-2/TRBV6-3|.
TGTGCCAGCAGTTACTCGAGGGTCACAGAGAAAGTGAACACTGAAGCTTTCTTT
CASSYSRVTEKVNTEAFF
>TRBJ1-1|.|TRBV11-3|.
TGTGCCAGCAGCCGGGATGGAGTGAACACTGAAGCTTTCTTT
CASSRDGVNTEAFF
>TRBJ1-1|.|TRBV7-9|TRBD1
TGTGCCAGCAGTCGGACAGGGGTTGAAGCTTTCTTT
CASSRTGVEAFF
>TRBJ2-3|.|TRBV9|TRBD2
TGTGCCAGCAGCCCTAGCGGGGGTGGGACAGATACGCAGTATTTT
CASSPSGGGTDTQYF
>TRBJ2-5|.|TRBV2|TRBD2
TGTGCCAGCTTGTCTAGCGGGGTATCAAGTCAGACCCAGTACTTC
CASLSSGVSSQTQYF
>TRBJ2-7|.|TRBV2|.
TGTGCCAGCAGTGAAGGGCAGACCTACGAGCAGTACTTC
CASSEGQTYEQYF
>TRBJ2-7|few|TRBV7-6|.
TGTGCCAGCAGCAGGGGTATGGGTGAGCAGTACTTC
CASSRGMGEQYF
>TRBJ1-6|.|TRBV6-5|.
TGTGCCAGCAGTTTAAGGGGTGGGGCTATGAGTTCACCCCTCCACTTT
CASSLRGGAMSSPLHF
>TRBJ2-5|.|TRBV24-1|.
TGTGCCACCAGTGACTCCGGGAAAGAGACCCAGTACTTC
CATSDSGKETQYF
>TRBJ1-3|.|TRBV5-1|.
TGCGCCAGCAGCCGGCGGGGGGTTGTAGACACCATATATTTT
CASSRRGVVDTIYF
>TRBJ2-5|.|TRBV3-1/TRBV3-2|TRBD2
TGTGCCAGCAGCCCGGGACTAGTCCAAGAGACCCAGTACTTC
CASSPGLVQETQYF
>TRBJ2-3|.|TRBV10-3|TRBD2
TGTGCCATCAGTGAGTCTCCGGGACTAGCGGGGACAGATACGCAGTATTTT
CAISESPGLAGTDTQYF
>TRBJ1-1|once|TRBV25-1|TRBD1
TGTGCCAGCAGTGAACATGGACAGGGGGCCATGAACACTGAAGCTTTCTTT
CASSEHGQGAMNTEAFF
>TRBJ2-5|.|TRBV5-6|TRBD1
TGTGCCAGCAGTACCAGGGGGCGGGGAGAGACCCAGTACTTC
CASSTRGRGETQYF
>TRBJ1-1|medium-sized|TRBV10-3|TRBD1
TGTGCCATCAGGGGACACAGGGGGAACACTGAAGCTTTCTTT
CAIRGHRGNTEAFF
>TRBJ1-1|.|TRBV28|TRBD1
TGTGCCAGCAGTCCAGGGACAGGGTTGGACACTGAAGCTTTCTTT
CASSPGTGLDTEAFF